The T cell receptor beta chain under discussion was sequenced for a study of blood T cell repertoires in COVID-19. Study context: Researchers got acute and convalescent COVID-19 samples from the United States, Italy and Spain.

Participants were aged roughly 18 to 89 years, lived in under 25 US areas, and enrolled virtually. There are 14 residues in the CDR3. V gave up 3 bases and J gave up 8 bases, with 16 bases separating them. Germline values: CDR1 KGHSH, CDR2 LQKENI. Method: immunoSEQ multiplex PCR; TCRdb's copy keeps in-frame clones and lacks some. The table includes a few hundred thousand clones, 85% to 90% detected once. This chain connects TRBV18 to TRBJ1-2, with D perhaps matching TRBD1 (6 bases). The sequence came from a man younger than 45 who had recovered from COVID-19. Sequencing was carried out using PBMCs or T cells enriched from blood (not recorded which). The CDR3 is CASSPRTASDGYTF. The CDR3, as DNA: TGTGCCAGCTCACCGCGGACAGCCTCGGACGGCTACACCTTC. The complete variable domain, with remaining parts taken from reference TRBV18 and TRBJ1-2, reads NAGVMQNPRHLVRRRGQEARLRCSPMKGHSHVYWYRQLPEEGLKFMVYLQKENIIDESGMPKERFSAEFPKEGPSILRIQQVVRGDSAAYFCASSPRTASDGYTFGSGTRLTVV.